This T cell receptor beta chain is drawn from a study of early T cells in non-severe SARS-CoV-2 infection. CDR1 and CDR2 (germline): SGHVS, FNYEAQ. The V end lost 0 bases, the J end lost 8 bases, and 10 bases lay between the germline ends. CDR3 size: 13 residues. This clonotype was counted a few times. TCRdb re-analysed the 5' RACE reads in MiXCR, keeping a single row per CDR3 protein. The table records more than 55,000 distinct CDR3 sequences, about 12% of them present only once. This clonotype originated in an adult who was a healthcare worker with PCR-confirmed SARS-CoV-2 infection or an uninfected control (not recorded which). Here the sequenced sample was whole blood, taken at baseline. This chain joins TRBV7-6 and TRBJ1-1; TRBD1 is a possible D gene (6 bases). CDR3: CASSLATGLEAFF. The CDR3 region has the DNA TGTGCCAGCAGCTTAGCGACAGGTTTAGAAGCTTTCTTT.